This TCR beta chain appears in the sequencing data of a study of blood T cell repertoires in COVID-19. Study in general: Nucleic acid was either cDNA or gDNA, and it came from T cells, B-cell-depleted T cells, or PBMCs.

Germline V gene sequence: CDR1 ENHRY, CDR2 SYGVKD. V was pared by 7 bases and J by 5 bases, with 12 bases of the junction left unmatched. This CDR3 is built from 16 residues. Per the original methods: Amplification from reference gene primers served as the basis for estimated nucleated cell counts. The table came from immunoSEQ multiplex PCR; TCRdb's copy has only in-frame clones and leaves some out. Clonal size and the V and J genes are those of that table, whereas D and trimming came from the DNA. Among some 250,000 clones listed, roughly 87% were seen once. The chain carries TRBV10-3 and TRBJ2-1; 9 positions agree with TRBD1. Specimen: peripheral blood. The receptor was derived from a man aged 55-75 years who had recovered from COVID-19. The CDR3 DNA sequence: TGTGCCATCAAGCCGGGACAGGGAATATGGGACAATGAGCAGTTCTTC. Its translation: CAIKPGQGIWDNEQFF.